These 24 T cell receptor beta chains share one sample of origin, sequenced in a study of human T cells and chemical hapten exposure. TCRdb re-called the RACE reads with MiXCR, one entry per CDR3 protein. The data hold tens of thousands of distinct CDR3 sequences, with 10% observed a single time. Time point given: pre-sensitization, week 0. The treatment: therapeutic diphenylcyclopropenone sensitization with weekly scalp DPC. The starting material, unfractionated whole blood, was used for total RNA extraction. Source: whole blood, taken in connection with sensitization to the hapten diphenylcyclopropenone (DPC). The source of these receptors is a man in his fifties with alopecia areata. Some clones in this sample may be carry-over from other donors' samples.

This clonotype was counted ten times or more. The V call is TRBV5-1, the J call TRBJ2-5; 11 bases line up with TRBD2. V lost 3 bases, J lost 4 bases, and 8 bases stayed unmatched. The germline V gene encodes CDR1 SGHRS and CDR2 YFSETQ. CDR3 length: 16 residues. The CDR3 here is CASSSSASGRRETQYF. In DNA form, the CDR3 reads TGCGCCAGCAGCTCCTCGGCTAGCGGGAGGAGAGAGACCCAGTACTTC. The entire variable domain, with the rest obtained from reference TRBV5-1 and TRBJ2-5, is as follows: KAGVTQTPRYLIKTRGQQVTLSCSPISGHRSVSWYQQTPGQGLQFLFEYFSETQRNKGNFPGRFSGRQFSNSRSEMNVSTLELGDSALYLCASSSSASGRRETQYFGPGTRLLVL.

This clonotype occurred many times. The J gene is TRBJ2-5, the V gene TRBV28; D may correspond to TRBD1 or TRBD2 (6 bases each). Germline-derived CDR1 and CDR2 are MDHEN and SYDVKM. The CDR3 covers 17 residues. Trimming left V 4 bases short and J 2 bases short, with 20 bases between. The CDR3 sequence is CASSSLGGQSFQETQYF. For the CDR3, the DNA is TGTGCCAGCAGTTCTCTGGGGGGCCAAAGTTTTCAAGAGACCCAGTACTTC.

The CDR3 sequence is CASSSSGGSYEQYF. CDR3 in DNA: TGTGCCAGCAGCAGTAGCGGGGGATCCTACGAGCAGTACTTC. This chain uses TRBV3-1 with TRBJ2-7, with 9 positions matching TRBD2. In germline, CDR1 is LGHDT, CDR2 YNNKEL (reference sequence). Germline trimming cut 5 bases from V and 1 base from J; bases unmatched to any gene: 3. The CDR3 loop spans 14 amino acids.

This clonotype has a count of ten or more. The chain recombines TRBV10-3 with TRBJ1-1, with 10 bases aligning to TRBD1. CDR1 is ENHRY, CDR2 SYGVKD, per germline. Losses at the gene ends were 6 bases for V and 4 bases for J; bases not matched to a gene: 2. The CDR3 runs 13 residues. DNA for the CDR3: TGTGCCATCAGCCGGGACAGGGGCACTGAAGCTTTCTTT. Its protein is CAISRDRGTEAFF.

This clonotype occurred many times. The V and J genes are TRBV4-1 and TRBJ2-1, with D unclear. This CDR3 is built from 13 residues. Trimming shortened V by 0 bases and J by 8 bases, and 8 bases separated the two germline ends. CDR1 and CDR2 (germline): MGHRA, YSYEKL. As DNA, the CDR3 is TGCGCCAGCAGCCAAGATGGGGTGGATGAGCAGTTCTTC. This encodes CASSQDGVDEQFF.

This clonotype has more than one count but fewer than ten. The chain has TRBV12-3 or TRBV12-4 and TRBJ2-1; 13 bases map to TRBD2. The CDR3 has 15 amino acids. With V trimmed by 7 bases and J by 9 bases, 9 bases remained unmatched. Here the CDR3 DNA reads TGTGCCAGCACCTCCCGACTAGCGGGAGGAGGTGAGCAGTTCTTC. This sequence encodes CASTSRLAGGGEQFF.

This clonotype was detected only a few times. The gene calls are TRBV20-1 and TRBJ2-7, with a possible D match to TRBD1 (6 bases). The ends were cut back, 5 bases at V and 0 bases at J, with 8 bases in the middle. CDR1 is DFQATT, CDR2 SNEGSKA, per germline (reference sequence). The CDR3 contains 12 residues. The CDR3 loop reads CSAATGSYEQYF. CDR3 nucleotide sequence: TGCAGTGCTGCGACAGGCTCCTACGAGCAGTACTTC.

This chain uses TRBV3-1 with TRBJ1-1, with a possible D match to TRBD1 (5 bases). The germline CDR1 and CDR2 sequences are LGHDT and YNNKEL (reference sequence). This CDR3 is 15 amino acids long. Trimming pared 5 bases from V and 5 bases from J, leaving 18 bases between. In DNA form, the CDR3 reads TGTGCCAGCAGCGCCCCGGGGCCAGGTCTGACTGAAGCTTTCTTT. Its protein is CASSAPGPGLTEAFF.

Many counts were recorded for this clonotype. The gene calls are TRBV7-2 and TRBJ2-3, with 10 bases aligning to TRBD2. This CDR3 is 16 amino acids long. Per the germline V gene, CDR1 is SGHTA and CDR2 is FQGNSA. V lost 5 bases to trimming and J lost 1 base; unmatched junction nucleotides: 6. The CDR3 nucleotides are TGTGCCAGCAGCCCCATAGCGGGAGGAGGCACAGATACGCAGTATTTT. Translated: CASSPIAGGGTDTQYF. The full variable domain, in which reference TRBV7-2 and TRBJ2-3 provide the parts outside the CDR3, is GAGVSQSPSNKVTEKGKDVELRCDPISGHTALYWYRQSLGQGLEFLIYFQGNSAPDKSGLPSDRFSAERTGGSVSTLTIQRTQQEDSAVYLCASSPIAGGGTDTQYFGPGTRLTVL.

This clonotype was detected only a few times. The rearrangement joins TRBV28 to TRBJ2-7; possibly TRBD1 for D (5 bases). The CDR3 consists of 13 residues. CDR1 MDHEN and CDR2 SYDVKM come from the germline V gene. Trimming took 9 bases from V and 0 from J, leaving 12 bases between them. CDR3 nucleotide sequence: TGTGCCAGTACCTTAGGGGCCTCCTACGAGCAGTACTTC. It specifies CASTLGASYEQYF.

This clonotype was detected ten times or more. The V gene is TRBV7-9, the J gene TRBJ2-2; 9 positions agree with TRBD1. The CDR3 is 16 amino acids. Per germline, CDR1 SEHNR and CDR2 FQNEAQ (reference sequence). The trim removed 5 bases at V and 7 bases at J, leaving 11 bases unmatched. The CDR3 DNA is TGTGCCAGCAGCCCCCTAGGGACAGGGTTCAGCGGGGAGCTGTTTTTT. The encoded protein is CASSPLGTGFSGELFF.

Here the CDR3 reads CSVVYGGDEQYF. The CDR3 region has the DNA TGCAGCGTTGTGTACGGGGGCGACGAGCAGTACTTC. The chain carries TRBV29-1 and TRBJ2-7, with D perhaps given as TRBD1 or TRBD2 (6 bases each). Looked up from germline, CDR1 is SQVTM and CDR2 is ANQGSEA. CDR3 length: 12 amino acids. Trimming took 4 bases from V and 5 from J, leaving 12 bases between them.

Note on this clonotype: This may come from a read error, since a much larger clone is one base off. The V call is TRBV20-1, the J call TRBJ2-3; TRBD1 matches 10 bases. CDR3 length: 15 residues. The germline gives CDR1 DFQATT, CDR2 SNEGSKA (reference sequence). Unmatched junction bases numbered 8, after V lost 3 bases and J lost 5 bases. CDR3 nucleotides: TGCAGTGCTAGGCCCCGGGGACAGGGGAAAGATACGCAGTATTTT. It encodes CSARPRGQGKDTQYF.

This clonotype occurred a few times. One junction end disagrees with the germline gene, perhaps due to a read error. The chain recombines TRBV6-1 with TRBJ1-3; no clear D. CDR3 size: 11 residues. The germline CDR1 and CDR2 sequences are MNHNS and SASEGT. CDR3 in DNA: TGTGCCAGCAGCTCTGAAAACACCATATATTTT. This sequence encodes CASSSENTIYF.

The V gene is TRBV12-3 or TRBV12-4, the J gene TRBJ2-1; TRBD2 matches 12 bases. The CDR3 is made up of 14 amino acids. J gave up 9 bases and V 5 bases, and 5 bases lay outside the gene matches. The CDR3 loop is CASSRLAGGGEQFF. DNA of the CDR3: TGTGCCAGCAGTCGCCTAGCGGGAGGGGGTGAGCAGTTCTTC.

This clonotype was counted at least ten times. This chain uses TRBV7-2 with TRBJ2-3; D is undetermined. Germline V gives CDR1 SGHTA, CDR2 FQGNSA. The CDR3 extends over 12 amino acids. Trimming pared 2 bases from V and 7 bases from J, leaving 7 bases between. The CDR3 here is CASSLSRHTQYF. CDR3 in DNA: TGTGCCAGCAGCTTAAGTAGGCATACGCAGTATTTT.

By proportion, this clonotype is medium-sized. CDR3 region: CASSLGRGNEAFF. In nucleotides, the CDR3 is TGCGCCAGCAGTCTCGGACGGGGAAATGAAGCTTTCTTT. This chain connects TRBV10-2 to TRBJ1-1, with D hard to call. The CDR3 totals 13 residues. Per the germline V gene, CDR1 is WSHSY and CDR2 is SAAADI. The germline V and J ends were trimmed by 5 bases and 7 bases, with 14 bases remaining between them.

By share, this clonotype counts as medium-sized. The chain recombines TRBV7-2 with TRBJ2-2; 8 positions agree with TRBD2. The V gene end was trimmed by 1 base and the J gene end by 4 bases; junction bases not matched to a gene: 2. The germline V gene encodes CDR1 SGHTA and CDR2 FQGNSA. The CDR3 is 15 residues long. CDR3 region: CASSLGAGGTGELFF. The CDR3 nucleotides are TGTGCCAGCAGCTTAGGGGCGGGAGGCACCGGGGAGCTGTTTTTT.

The rearrangement joins TRBV28 to TRBJ2-2; 11 bases agree with TRBD2. CDR1 is MDHEN, CDR2 SYDVKM, per germline. This CDR3 is built from 14 residues. V was pared by 6 bases and J by 10 bases, with 7 bases of the junction left unmatched. The CDR3 coding sequence is TGTGCCAGCAGCCGACTAGCGGGAATCTCGGAGCTGTTTTTT. Protein: CASSRLAGISELFF.

This clonotype was detected ten times or more. This sequence joins TRBV28 and TRBJ1-2; unclear D gene. V lost 2 bases and J lost 8, with 9 bases in between. CDR3 length: 12 residues. Germline V lookup: CDR1 MDHEN, CDR2 SYDVKM. As DNA, the CDR3 is TGTGCCAGCAGTTTACGGACTGTAGGCTACACCTTC. Protein product: CASSLRTVGYTF.

This clonotype was observed a few times. This CDR3 is CATQLIAGGGTDTQYF. In nucleotides, the CDR3 is TGTGCCACCCAATTAATAGCGGGAGGGGGCACAGATACGCAGTATTTT. The chain carries TRBV6-1 and TRBJ2-3; 11 positions agree with TRBD2. This CDR3 comprises 16 residues. V shed 10 bases and J 1 base; nucleotides not matched to a gene: 10. CDR1 and CDR2 from the germline V gene are MNHNS and SASEGT.

This clonotype was found many times. The rearrangement joins TRBV7-2 to TRBJ2-5; 8 bases map to TRBD2. CDR3 length: 16 amino acids. In germline, CDR1 is SGHTA, CDR2 FQGNSA. V lost 1 base and J lost 0; bases outside the gene matches: 4. CDR3 in DNA: TGTGCCAGCAGCTTAGGGACTAGCAGCTACCAAGAGACCCAGTACTTC. Translation: CASSLGTSSYQETQYF.

In its sample, this clonotype was seen once. This chain links TRBV6-5 with TRBJ2-7; 13 bases map to TRBD2. Trimming at V came to 6 bases and at J to 5 bases, leaving 4 bases not matched to a gene. Per the germline V gene, CDR1 is MNHEY and CDR2 is SVGAGI. The CDR3 contains 14 residues. CDR3 loop: CASRRTSGSHEQYF. The DNA for the CDR3 is TGTGCCAGCAGACGGACTAGCGGGAGCCACGAGCAGTACTTC.

This clonotype was counted only a few times. This rearrangement joins TRBV6-5 to TRBJ1-1; 8 bases line up with TRBD1. J gave up 5 bases and V 0 bases, and 5 bases lay outside the gene matches. The CDR3 consists of 15 residues. Per germline, CDR1 MNHEY and CDR2 SVGAGI. The CDR3 loop is CASSYSRQGRTEAFF. The CDR3 DNA is TGTGCCAGCAGTTACTCTAGACAGGGGAGGACTGAAGCTTTCTTT.